This section outlines one TCR beta chain sequence together with its context. Antigen specificity is unknown. Clones were sequenced by immunoSEQ multiplex PCR, and TCRdb holds only the in-frame ones, with some missing. The table includes about 490,000 clones, 65% to 85% detected once. Roughly 90 million PBMCs served as the genomic DNA source for unsorted samples. This sample was taken from a study of shared clonotypes between healthy human individuals. Study observations and caveats: Blood alone was sampled, and tissue repertoires likely differ.

This TCR derives from a woman between 35 and 50 years old in good health. Some clones in this sample may be carry-over from other donors' samples. The sequencing sample was made of PBMCs.

This CDR3 reads CASSADRAQPQHF. CDR3 nucleotide sequence: TGTGCCAGCAGCGCGGACAGGGCCCAGCCCCAGCATTTT. The chain has TRBV5-5 and TRBJ1-5, with 8 bases lining up with TRBD1. In germline, CDR1 is SGHKS, CDR2 YYEKEE (reference sequence). V lost 4 bases and J lost 7; bases outside the gene matches: 4. CDR3 size: 13 residues.